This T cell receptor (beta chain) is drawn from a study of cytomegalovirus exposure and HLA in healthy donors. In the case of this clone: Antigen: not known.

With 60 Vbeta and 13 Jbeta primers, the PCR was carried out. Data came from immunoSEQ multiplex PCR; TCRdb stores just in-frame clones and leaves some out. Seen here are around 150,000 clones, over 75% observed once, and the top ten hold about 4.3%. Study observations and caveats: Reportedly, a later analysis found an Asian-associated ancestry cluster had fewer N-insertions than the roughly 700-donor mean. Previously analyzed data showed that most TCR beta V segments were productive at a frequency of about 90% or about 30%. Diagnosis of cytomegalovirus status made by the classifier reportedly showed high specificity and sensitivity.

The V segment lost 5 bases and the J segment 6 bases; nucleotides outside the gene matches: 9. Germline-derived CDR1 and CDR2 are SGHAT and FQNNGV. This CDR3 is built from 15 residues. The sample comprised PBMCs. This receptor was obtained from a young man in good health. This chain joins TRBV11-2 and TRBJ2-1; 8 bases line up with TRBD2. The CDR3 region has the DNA TGTGCCAGCAGCACCGGGACTAGTAGGGCCAATGAGCAGTTCTTC. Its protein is CASSTGTSRANEQFF.